A selection of T cell receptor beta chains follows, all from one sample in a study of T cells in Graves' hyperthyroidism and ophthalmopathy. TCRdb itself ran the multiplex PCR reads through MiXCR, one entry per CDR3 protein. This table has hundreds of thousands of distinct CDR3 sequences, 35% to 40% appearing once. The sequenced sample consisted of blood. Source of these receptors: a man between 18 and 35 years old with Graves' hyperthyroidism. The CDR3 runs from the conserved cysteine through the conserved F or W. Where a row states a size, it is once, few, many or the class of an expanded clone; other rows omit it.

j_call clone_size v_call cdr3_aa
TRBJ2-5 few TRBV7-9 CASSLIGGAGLETQYF
TRBJ2-7 few TRBV7-8 CASSLDRLTYEQYF
TRBJ1-1 many TRBV2 CASSEARAARTEAFF
TRBJ1-1 NA TRBV7-9 CASKIQGRNTEAFF
TRBJ1-1 NA TRBV7-9 CASSLEWTGVNTEAFF
TRBJ1-6 many TRBV10-3 CAISTGQLNSPLHF
TRBJ1-5 NA TRBV5-5 CASSSGQGAFGNQPQHF
TRBJ1-5 many TRBV2 CASSERDRASNQPQHF
TRBJ2-7 many TRBV7-9 CASSPGPHEQYF
TRBJ1-3 NA TRBV20-1 CSARDSGGNTIYF
TRBJ2-5 few TRBV7-2 CASSRDRGGGQPQYF
TRBJ2-5 few TRBV20-1 CSADIVWNTEETQYF
TRBJ2-7 many TRBV15 CATSRLRGLAGGEQYF
TRBJ1-1 NA TRBV19 CAKDLNTEAFF
TRBJ1-1 few TRBV4-1 CASSQMTNTEAFF
TRBJ2-5 NA TRBV10-3 CAISEPQEAQYF
TRBJ2-5 NA TRBV13 CASSYISGQETQYF
TRBJ2-7 many TRBV20-1 CSAEPRLAVTYEQYF
TRBJ1-6 NA TRBV6-6 CASIQDGSPLHF
TRBJ1-6 NA TRBV2 CASVTGLDGSPLHF
TRBJ1-2 many TRBV9 CASSVAQDIPHYGYTF
TRBJ1-5 NA TRBV19 CASSPTGAYQPQHF
TRBJ2-5 NA TRBV3-1 CASSQGASGDSETQYF
TRBJ2-6 NA TRBV7-2 CASSLIGGLLSSGANVLTF
TRBJ2-7 NA TRBV20-1 CSARDWTSGESYEQYF
TRBJ1-1 NA TRBV27 CASSFAVIRGGNTEAFF
TRBJ1-2 once TRBV7-3 CASSSLTGETF
TRBJ1-4 NA TRBV7-9 CASPRPAKLFF
TRBJ1-2 NA TRBV29-1 CSATRLGGAGYTF